A single sample is the source of the 26 T cell receptor beta chains below, sequenced in a study of neurological immune-mediated disorders. In TCRdb, the 5' RACE reads were re-called with MiXCR into one record per CDR3 protein. This sample has approximately 130,000 distinct CDR3 sequences, with roughly 3.1% found just once. Sequencing input: PBMCs. Receptor source: a woman aged 25 to 45 with multiple sclerosis.

There are many counts of this clonotype. The chain has TRBV15 and TRBJ2-1; 7 nucleotides match TRBD2. The CDR3 totals 15 residues. CDR1 is LNHNV, CDR2 YYDKDF, per germline (reference sequence). With 5 bases clipped from V and 2 bases from J, the junction kept 6 bases outside the gene matches. CDR3: CATSSGGIAYNEQFF. The CDR3 coding sequence is TGTGCCACCAGCTCCGGGGGGATTGCCTACAATGAGCAGTTCTTC.

This clonotype was recorded many times. This rearrangement joins TRBV2 to TRBJ1-1, with D possibly TRBD1 on 5 matching bases. Trimming left V 4 bases short and J 5 bases short, with 14 bases between. CDR3 length: 14 amino acids. Germline V gives CDR1 SNHLY, CDR2 FYNNEI. The CDR3 region has the DNA TGTGCCAGCAGTGGGCTTCAGGGTTTTACTGAAGCTTTCTTT. Encoded protein: CASSGLQGFTEAFF.

The rearrangement uses TRBV7-9 and TRBJ1-2; D remains unclear. Germline CDR1 reads SEHNR; CDR2 reads FQNEAQ (reference sequence). The CDR3 runs 13 residues. Trimming removed 1 base at V and 8 bases at J, with 11 bases between. The CDR3 DNA reads as TGTGCCAGCAGCTTAGGACCACTGCGGGGCTACACCTTC. Translating gives CASSLGPLRGYTF.

This clonotype was recorded at least ten times. The chain is built from TRBV12-3 or TRBV12-4 and TRBJ1-5, with a tentative D call TRBD1 (5 bases). V lost 3 bases, J lost 4 bases, and 7 bases lay in between. This CDR3 is 13 amino acids long. CDR3 sequence reads: CASSFSGNQPQHF. The CDR3 coding sequence is TGTGCCAGCAGTTTCTCAGGGAATCAGCCCCAGCATTTT.

On this clonotype itself: This sequence may be a read error, since a much larger clone differs from it by one base. The J gene is TRBJ2-1, the V gene TRBV7-2; D might be TRBD2 (5 bases). The V and J ends lost 5 bases and 1 base respectively, with 12 bases between them. CDR1 and CDR2 from the germline V gene are SGHTA and FQGNSA. This CDR3 is built from 15 residues. CDR3 loop: CASSHEPGSYNEQFF. As DNA, the CDR3 is TGTGCCAGCAGCCACGAACCGGGATCCTACAATGAGCAGTTCTTC.

The chain carries TRBV7-7 and TRBJ2-7, with no clear D. The germline V gene has CDR1 SSHAT and CDR2 FNYEAQ (reference sequence). The CDR3 has 8 amino acids. This chain's CDR3 is CAHGEQYF. As DNA, the CDR3 is TGTGCTCACGGCGAGCAGTACTTC.

This clonotype appeared a few times. J is TRBJ1-1 and V is TRBV30, with 8 bases matching TRBD1. There are 13 residues in the CDR3. CDR1 is GTSNPN and CDR2 is SVGIG in the germline V gene (reference sequence). The V segment lost 4 bases and the J segment 2 bases; nucleotides outside the gene matches: 3. The DNA for the CDR3 is TGTGCCTGGACCGGACAGGGAAACACTGAAGCTTTCTTT. Protein sequence: CAWTGQGNTEAFF. The variable domain in full, with the rest retrieved from reference TRBV30 and TRBJ1-1, is SQTIHQWPATLVQPVGSPLSLECTVEGTSNPNLYWYRQAAGRGLQLLFYSVGIGQISSEVPQNLSASRPQDRQFILSSKKLLLSDSGFYLCAWTGQGNTEAFFGQGTRLTVV.

About this clonotype: Possible read error: a much larger clone is one base away. The chain employs TRBV20-1 and TRBJ1-2; the D is unclear. Germline V gene lookup returns CDR1 DFQATT and CDR2 SNEGSKA (reference sequence). V lost 0 bases, J lost 3 bases, and 2 bases lay in between. The CDR3 totals 11 residues. For the CDR3, the DNA is TGCAGTGCTAGAGACGACTATGGCTACACCTTC. This encodes CSARDDYGYTF.

This clonotype was counted at least ten times. This chain connects TRBV5-1 to TRBJ1-1, with D uncertain. The V end was cut by 4 bases, the J end by 4 bases, with 14 bases between. This CDR3 region has 14 residues. Germline-derived CDR1 and CDR2 are SGHRS and YFSETQ. The CDR3 sequence: CASSLVAPSTEAFF. CDR3 bases: TGCGCCAGCAGCCTGGTGGCCCCAAGCACTGAAGCTTTCTTT.

The table lists this clonotype with many counts. V and J are TRBV12-3 or TRBV12-4 and TRBJ1-2; maybe TRBD1 (6 bases). V was pared by 6 bases and J by 4 bases, with 18 bases between. CDR3 length equals 15 residues. The CDR3 spells CASRDAGGGTYGYTF. CDR3 coding DNA: TGTGCCAGCAGGGACGCGGGTGGGGGCACCTATGGCTACACCTTC.

There are many counts of this clonotype. The chain joins TRBV11-2 to TRBJ2-3; TRBD2 is a possible D gene (6 bases). There are 14 residues in the CDR3. V lost 5 bases and J 2 bases, leaving 11 bases between the germline ends. Germline CDR1 SGHAT, CDR2 FQNNGV. CDR3 amino acids: CASSTGLNTDTQYF. The CDR3 coding sequence is TGTGCCAGCAGCACCGGACTAAACACAGATACGCAGTATTTT.

This clonotype was seen repeatedly, ten times or more. This chain's CDR3 is CASSLHRGDRGSQPQHF. In DNA form, the CDR3 reads TGTGCCAGCAGCTTACACAGGGGGGACAGGGGTAGTCAGCCCCAGCATTTT. The chain joins TRBV7-2 to TRBJ1-5; the match to TRBD1 covers 10 bases. Germline CDR1 reads SGHTA; CDR2 reads FQGNSA. With 2 bases clipped from V and 6 bases from J, the junction kept 10 bases outside the gene matches. The CDR3 is 17 amino acids.

The CDR3 loop reads CAWSVKGAGNTIYF. The CDR3 bases are TGTGCCTGGAGTGTTAAAGGTGCGGGAAACACCATATATTTT. This chain connects TRBV30 to TRBJ1-3; no clear D gene. The CDR3 extends over 14 amino acids. CDR1 and CDR2 (germline): GTSNPN, SVGIG (reference sequence). V was cut by 0 bases and J by 4 bases, with 10 bases left in between.

This clonotype was counted at least ten times. This rearrangement joins TRBV5-8 to TRBJ2-7; D not resolved. Germline V gene data show CDR1 as SGHTS and CDR2 as YDEGEE. The CDR3 contains 14 residues. Trimming stripped 1 base from V and 7 bases from J, with 15 bases between. This CDR3 reads CASSLYYGREEQYF. As DNA, the CDR3 is TGTGCCAGCAGCTTGTATTACGGACGCGAGGAGCAGTACTTC.

This clonotype was observed many times. The gene calls are TRBV6-2 or TRBV6-3 and TRBJ2-7; 10 bases are a match to TRBD2. The CDR3 covers 19 residues. CDR1 and CDR2 from the germline V gene are MNHEY and SVGEGT. V gave up 7 bases and J gave up 2 bases; unmatched junction bases: 20. The DNA of the CDR3 is TGTGCCAGCATTGATCCAGAACTGAGGACTAGCGGAACCGCCTACGAGCAGTACTTC. Its protein is CASIDPELRTSGTAYEQYF.

The chain recombines TRBV10-1 with TRBJ2-7; 8 nucleotides align to TRBD2. V gave up 5 bases and J gave up 4 bases; unmatched junction bases: 7. Germline assignment: CDR1 WNHNN and CDR2 SYGVQD (reference sequence). The CDR3 sequence is 14 residues long. CDR3 nucleotides: TGCGCCAGCAGTAAACTTCGCGGGGGGTACGAGCAGTACTTC. This sequence encodes CASSKLRGGYEQYF.

The chain joins TRBV7-2 to TRBJ2-1; possibly TRBD1 or TRBD2 for D (5 bases each). Trimming stripped 5 bases from V and 4 bases from J, with 15 bases between. Per the germline V gene, CDR1 is SGHTA and CDR2 is FQGNSA. There are 15 residues in the CDR3. This chain's CDR3 is CASSTRDRTYNEQFF. DNA for the CDR3: TGTGCCAGCAGCACCCGGGACCGCACTTACAATGAGCAGTTCTTC.

This clonotype was seen ten or more times. This chain links TRBV7-8 with TRBJ2-3, with 7 bases matching TRBD2. CDR1 is SGHVS, CDR2 FQNEAQ, per germline. The CDR3 totals 14 residues. The V and J ends lost 7 bases and 3 bases, in that order; junction bases with no gene match: 7. CDR3 residues: CASTLGGKTDTQYF. CDR3 bases: TGTGCCAGCACACTCGGGGGGAAGACAGATACGCAGTATTTT.

This clonotype occurred many times. The chain links TRBV3-1 to TRBJ2-4; 13 bases agree with TRBD2. V gave up 2 bases and J gave up 0 bases; unmatched junction bases: 10. Per the germline V gene, CDR1 is LGHDT and CDR2 is YNNKEL (reference sequence). The CDR3 loop spans 20 amino acids. The chain's CDR3 is CASSQFLTSGRQLAKNIQYF. In DNA form, the CDR3 reads TGTGCCAGCAGCCAATTTTTGACTAGCGGGAGGCAACTAGCCAAAAACATTCAGTACTTC.

This clonotype appeared many times. The chain carries TRBV15 and TRBJ2-5; 7 positions match TRBD1. Trimming at V came to 1 base and at J to 5 bases, leaving 4 bases not matched to a gene. The CDR3 runs 14 residues. CDR1 LNHNV and CDR2 YYDKDF come from the germline V gene (reference sequence). CDR3 protein: CATSRGTGVETQYF. The CDR3 region has the DNA TGTGCCACCAGCAGAGGAACAGGGGTGGAGACCCAGTACTTC.

This clonotype was seen at least ten times. V and J are TRBV20-1 and TRBJ2-3; D uncertain. V dropped 3 bases and J dropped 0 bases, with 4 bases sitting between them. This CDR3 is built from 12 residues. The germline gives CDR1 DFQATT, CDR2 SNEGSKA (reference sequence). The CDR3 DNA is TGCAGTGCTAGCGGAAGCACAGATACGCAGTATTTT. Its translation is CSASGSTDTQYF.

This clonotype showed up many times. The gene calls are TRBV4-3 and TRBJ2-2, with D perhaps matching TRBD1 or TRBD2 (6 bases each). Germline CDR1 is LGHNA and CDR2 is YSLEER. Trimming stripped 0 bases from V and 1 base from J, with 18 bases between. There are 19 residues in the CDR3. CDR3: CASSQDVSGGTRNTGELFF. The CDR3 nucleotides read TGCGCCAGCAGCCAAGACGTATCTGGGGGGACAAGGAACACCGGGGAGCTGTTTTTT.

This clonotype was counted at least ten times. The V gene is TRBV3-1, the J gene TRBJ2-7; D gene ambiguous. V was trimmed by 2 bases and J by 3 bases, leaving 5 bases between them. The CDR3 runs 12 residues. Germline V CDR1 and CDR2: LGHDT, YNNKEL (reference sequence). CDR3 nucleotides: TGTGCCAGCAGCCAATTAGACTACGAGCAGTACTTC. Residues: CASSQLDYEQYF.

As to this clonotype: A much bigger clone sits one base away, suggesting this may be a read error. The chain carries TRBV6-2 or TRBV6-3 and TRBJ1-5; the D gene is possibly TRBD1 (6 bases). Trimming cost V 7 bases and J 5 bases, with 21 bases left between them. The CDR3 has 16 amino acids. The germline gives CDR1 MNHEY, CDR2 SVGEGT. In DNA form, the CDR3 reads TGTGCCAGCAATATCAGGGGCGTTCTTCGCTATCAGCCCCAGCATTTT. Translating it yields CASNIRGVLRYQPQHF.

For this clonotype: Possible read error: a much larger clone is one base away. This chain uses TRBV7-2 with TRBJ2-3; the D is unclear. Trimming took 10 bases from V and 5 from J, leaving 13 bases between them. CDR3 length equals 12 residues. Germline V lookup: CDR1 SGHTA, CDR2 FQGNSA. This CDR3 is CATSHTKDTQYF. The CDR3 nucleotides read TGTGCCACCTCCCACACTAAAGATACGCAGTATTTT.

As for this clonotype: Possible read error: a much larger clone is one base away. The CDR3 coding sequence is TGTGACAGCAGTTACAGACAAACTGAAGCTTTCTTT. Amino acid sequence: CDSSYRQTEAFF. The chain joins TRBV6-5 to TRBJ1-1; unclear D gene. This CDR3 region has 12 residues. Germline-derived CDR1 and CDR2 are MNHEY and SVGAGI.